Below, 29 T cell receptor beta chains from the same sample are listed, as sequenced in a study of T cells in Graves' hyperthyroidism and ophthalmopathy. The TCR beta CDR3 regions underwent amplification using RNA transcripts as the source. The HTBI primer set served for first-round RT-PCR of the TCR CDR3. One entry per CDR3 protein results from TCRdb running MiXCR on the multiplex PCR reads. The repertoire consists of 300,000 to 350,000 distinct CDR3 sequences, with around 14% occurring once and the leading ten covering roughly 25%. Sequences were obtained from blood. The receptors originated from a woman aged 30 to 39 with Graves' hyperthyroidism.

The table lists this clonotype with a few counts. The V call is TRBV6-2 or TRBV6-3, the J call TRBJ2-7; TRBD2 is a possible D gene (5 bases). The CDR3 spans 16 residues. Germline assignment: CDR1 MNHEY and CDR2 SVGEGT. Deletions cut 7 bases from V and 7 bases from J, with 26 bases between. The CDR3 nucleotides are TGTGCCAGCATGCGGGCCGTTAACCCATCGGTGGGGGAGCAGTACTTC. It translates to CASMRAVNPSVGEQYF.

This clonotype was counted a few times. This may be a read error: a much more frequent sequence differs by one nucleotide. The chain employs TRBV2 and TRBJ2-2; 9 positions agree with TRBD1. The CDR3 length is 16 residues. CDR1 is SNHLY and CDR2 is FYNNEI in the germline V gene. J gave up 4 bases and V 7 bases, and 10 bases lay outside the gene matches. CDR3: CASNKPGTGSTGELFF. CDR3 nucleotide sequence: TGTGCCAGCAACAAACCGGGGACAGGGAGCACCGGGGAGCTGTTTTTT.

J is TRBJ2-7 and V is TRBV30, with 8 bases matching TRBD1. V was clipped by 1 base and J by 3 bases; unmatched bases: 11. Germline V lookup: CDR1 GTSNPN, CDR2 SVGIG (reference sequence). The length of the CDR3 is 16 residues. The CDR3 DNA reads TGTGCCTGGAGTGGGCCCATGACAGGGGCAGGCTACGAGCAGTACTTC. It codes for CAWSGPMTGAGYEQYF.

This rearrangement joins TRBV20-1 to TRBJ1-5; D is perhaps TRBD1 (5 bases). The V end lost 3 bases, the J end lost 0 bases, and 15 bases lay between the germline ends. The V gene's germline CDR1 is DFQATT and CDR2 SNEGSKA (reference sequence). The CDR3 totals 16 residues. This CDR3 reads CSARGGAWSSNQPQHF. The CDR3 DNA reads TGCAGTGCTAGGGGAGGGGCCTGGAGTAGCAATCAGCCCCAGCATTTT.

This clonotype was observed a handful of times. This chain links TRBV7-9 with TRBJ2-1; 9 bases map to TRBD2. CDR1 is SEHNR and CDR2 is FQNEAQ in the germline V gene (reference sequence). CDR3 length: 15 residues. The V and J ends lost 1 base and 6 bases, in that order; junction bases with no gene match: 4. CDR3 in DNA: TGTGCCAGCAGCTTAGTACTAGCGGGCTCCAATGAGCAGTTCTTC. Translation: CASSLVLAGSNEQFF.

This clonotype was observed many times. V is TRBV28 and J is TRBJ2-5; 10 nucleotides match TRBD1. After removal of 8 bases from V and 4 bases from J, the junction contained 7 bases not matched to a gene. This CDR3 spans 14 amino acids. The germline V gene encodes CDR1 MDHEN and CDR2 SYDVKM. The CDR3 loop is CASGYGTGVETQYF. In DNA form, the CDR3 reads TGTGCCAGCGGATACGGGACAGGGGTAGAGACCCAGTACTTC. Based on the CDR3 plus reference TRBV28 and TRBJ2-5, the full variable domain is DVKVTQSSRYLVKRTGEKVFLECVQDMDHENMFWYRQDPGLGLRLIYFSYDVKMKEKGDIPEGYSVSREKKERFSLILESASTNQTSMYLCASGYGTGVETQYFGPGTRLLVL.

This clonotype was detected ten times or more. The chain has TRBV12-3 or TRBV12-4 and TRBJ2-2; TRBD1 aligns across 7 bases. The junction had 9 bases not matched to a gene; V was cut back by 8 bases and J by 0 bases. This CDR3 is 16 amino acids long. CDR3 sequence reads: CASVGQTAANTGELFF. The CDR3 bases are TGTGCCAGCGTGGGACAGACAGCTGCGAACACCGGGGAGCTGTTTTTT.

This clonotype occurred a few times. The rearrangement uses TRBV12-3 or TRBV12-4 and TRBJ2-1; 8 bases map to TRBD2. The CDR3 extends over 13 amino acids. J lost 7 bases, V lost 4 bases, and 3 bases had no gene match. CDR3 nucleotides: TGTGCCAGCAGTTCGCGCGGGGGGAATGAGCAGTTCTTC. Encoded protein: CASSSRGGNEQFF.

There are many counts of this clonotype. CDR3 nucleotide sequence: TGTGCCAGCACCAGGGGGGGGCTGCCAAACAATGAGCAGTTCTTC. It yields the protein CASTRGGLPNNEQFF. The chain couples TRBV11-2 to TRBJ2-1; D possibly uses TRBD1 or TRBD2 (7 bases each). V lost 7 bases and J 5 bases, leaving 18 bases between the germline ends. The CDR3 loop spans 15 amino acids. The germline V gene has CDR1 SGHAT and CDR2 FQNNGV.

The J gene is TRBJ1-2, the V gene TRBV20-1; D might be TRBD1 (6 bases). This CDR3 contains 15 residues. Germline loops: CDR1 DFQATT, CDR2 SNEGSKA (reference sequence). Trimming took off 2 bases at V and 0 bases at J, with 13 bases between the two ends. The CDR3 DNA sequence: TGCAGTGCTAGAAACAGGGTCGGTGCTAACTATGGCTACACCTTC. Translating gives CSARNRVGANYGYTF.

This clonotype was counted many times. This chain links TRBV12-3 or TRBV12-4 with TRBJ2-7; possibly TRBD1 for D (6 bases). With 5 bases removed from V and 0 bases from J, the gap between germline ends came to 20 bases. CDR3 length: 17 residues. The CDR3 protein is CASSPVGSGALSYEQYF. The CDR3 DNA is TGTGCCAGCAGTCCAGTCGGTTCAGGGGCCCTCTCCTACGAGCAGTACTTC.

This clonotype was picked up many times. CDR3 residues: CATSDAKRASSYNEQFF. The CDR3 region has the DNA TGTGCCACCAGTGATGCTAAGCGGGCCAGCTCCTACAATGAGCAGTTCTTC. This chain uses TRBV24-1 with TRBJ2-1, with D possibly being TRBD2 (6 bases). Trimming shortened V by 3 bases and J by 0 bases, and 14 bases separated the two germline ends. CDR3 size: 17 residues. Per the germline V gene, CDR1 is KGHDR and CDR2 is SFDVKD.

This clonotype was observed many times. The chain uses TRBV24-1 and TRBJ2-2; possible D gene TRBD2, 6 bases. The germline gives CDR1 KGHDR, CDR2 SFDVKD. There are 15 residues in the CDR3. Trimming cost V 4 bases and J 4 bases, with 12 bases left between them. Here the CDR3 reads CATSDLGLTTGELFF. The CDR3 DNA reads as TGTGCCACCAGTGACCTGGGACTTACCACCGGGGAGCTGTTTTTT.

This chain's CDR3 is CASSPSLPSLYEQYF. The CDR3 region has the DNA TGTGCCAGCAGCCCCTCCCTGCCAAGTCTATACGAGCAGTACTTC. The chain has TRBV2 and TRBJ2-7; D is ambiguous. V was pared by 6 bases and J by 4 bases, with 19 bases between. The CDR3 contains 15 residues. Germline values: CDR1 SNHLY, CDR2 FYNNEI.

This clonotype showed up many times. This chain links TRBV29-1 with TRBJ2-1; D gene unclear. V gave up 1 base and J gave up 8 bases, with 15 bases separating them. Germline V lookup: CDR1 SQVTM, CDR2 ANQGSEA. This CDR3 has 14 amino acids. The CDR3 coding sequence is TGCAGCGTTGAAGTCGGACCGCGACGCGATGAGCAGTTCTTC. Translation: CSVEVGPRRDEQFF.

With regard to this clonotype: A read error may explain this, as a much larger clone is one base away. The chain links TRBV10-3 to TRBJ2-2; D remains unclear. CDR1 ENHRY and CDR2 SYGVKD come from the germline V gene. The length of the CDR3 is 14 residues. V was trimmed by 0 bases and J by 4 bases, leaving 6 bases between them. CDR3 coding DNA: TGTGCCATCAGTGAGTCTCGTGTCACCGGGGAGCTGTTTTTT. Translating gives CAISESRVTGELFF.

Many counts were recorded for this clonotype. The chain couples TRBV20-1 to TRBJ1-1; D gene ambiguous. CDR1 is DFQATT, CDR2 SNEGSKA, per germline (reference sequence). V lost 5 bases and J lost 1, with 17 bases in between. The CDR3 length is 15 residues. The CDR3 is CSADGIPTGNTEAFF. The CDR3 DNA is TGCAGTGCTGACGGGATCCCTACGGGGAACACTGAAGCTTTCTTT.

This clonotype has more than one count but fewer than ten. The gene calls are TRBV28 and TRBJ2-7, with TRBD1 matching over 8 bases. V was clipped by 3 bases and J by 1 base; unmatched bases: 5. From germline, CDR1 is MDHEN and CDR2 SYDVKM. This CDR3 contains 15 residues. CDR3 in amino acids: CASSFPWTGSYEQYF. The CDR3 DNA reads as TGTGCCAGCAGTTTCCCCTGGACAGGGTCCTACGAGCAGTACTTC.

This clonotype was counted between two and nine times. The chain has TRBV7-9 and TRBJ2-1, with 9 nucleotides matching TRBD1. In germline, CDR1 is SEHNR, CDR2 FQNEAQ (reference sequence). V was clipped by 5 bases and J by 5 bases; unmatched bases: 7. The CDR3 is made up of 15 amino acids. The CDR3 loop reads CASSLYRGRHNEQFF. DNA for the CDR3: TGTGCCAGCAGCCTGTACAGGGGGCGTCACAATGAGCAGTTCTTC.

This clonotype was counted at least ten times. V and J are TRBV7-2 and TRBJ1-5; D remains unclear. This CDR3 is 13 amino acids long. Germline CDR1 is SGHTA and CDR2 is FQGNSA. V was trimmed by 4 bases and J by 7 bases, leaving 11 bases between them. CDR3 amino acids: CASSSISVQPQHF. In nucleotides, the CDR3 is TGTGCCAGCAGCTCCATATCTGTCCAGCCCCAGCATTTT.

This clonotype occurred a few times. The rearrangement joins TRBV14 to TRBJ1-3; the D gene is possibly TRBD1 (6 bases). CDR1 and CDR2 from the germline V gene are SGHDN and FVKESK. This CDR3 has 14 residues. V gave up 5 bases and J gave up 8 bases, with 16 bases separating them. CDR3 region: CASSLRGHLHTIYF. The DNA for the CDR3 is TGTGCCAGCAGCTTACGGGGACATCTTCACACCATATATTTT.

This clonotype was recorded a few times. The chain is built from TRBV7-9 and TRBJ2-1; TRBD2 matches 8 bases. Germline-derived CDR1 and CDR2 are SEHNR and FQNEAQ (reference sequence). This CDR3 has 15 amino acids. V dropped 1 base and J dropped 10; count of bases not matched to a gene: 9. CDR3 protein: CASSLERGSGREQFF. As DNA, the CDR3 is TGTGCCAGCAGCTTAGAGCGGGGGAGCGGGAGAGAGCAGTTCTTC.

The chain carries TRBV11-2 and TRBJ2-7; tentatively, D is TRBD1 (7 bases). Germline V gene lookup returns CDR1 SGHAT and CDR2 FQNNGV. The CDR3 is 13 amino acids. V lost 3 bases, J lost 6 bases, and 12 bases lay in between. CDR3 region: CASSFRQGGEQYF. CDR3 sequence (DNA): TGTGCCAGCAGCTTTAGACAGGGAGGCGAGCAGTACTTC. Using reference TRBV11-2 and TRBJ2-7 for the parts outside the CDR3, the full variable domain is EAGVAQSPRYKIIEKRQSVAFWCNPISGHATLYWYQQILGQGPKLLIQFQNNGVVDDSQLPKDRFSAERLKGVDSTLKIQPAKLEDSAVYLCASSFRQGGEQYFGPGTRLTVT.

As to this clonotype: A single base separates this from a much larger clone, so it may be a read error. The chain carries TRBV5-6 and TRBJ1-2; no clear D. The CDR3 sequence is 15 residues long. Per the germline V gene, CDR1 is SGHDT and CDR2 is YYEEEE. Between the trimmed V and J ends, which lost 0 bases and 2 bases, there was a span of 11 bases. CDR3 in amino acids: CASSLGGIGNYGYTF. The CDR3, as DNA: TGTGCCAGCAGCTTGGGAGGTATTGGGAACTATGGCTACACCTTC.

This clonotype was recorded a few times. The rearrangement joins TRBV27 to TRBJ2-1, with TRBD2 as a possible D gene (5 bases). Trimming shortened V by 3 bases and J by 0 bases, and 9 bases separated the two germline ends. The CDR3 sequence is 15 residues long. In germline, CDR1 is MNHEY, CDR2 SMNVEV (reference sequence). CDR3 sequence reads: CASSLVGVSYNEQFF. Here the CDR3 DNA reads TGTGCCAGCAGTTTGGTCGGGGTCTCCTACAATGAGCAGTTCTTC.

This clonotype was observed a few times. The CDR3 DNA reads TGTGCCAGCAGCTCCGGGACAGGGGGCCTTCTGGCCAACGTCCTGACTTTC. Its protein product is CASSSGTGGLLANVLTF. The rearrangement uses TRBV7-3 and TRBJ2-6; the match to TRBD1 covers 12 bases. V lost 4 bases to trimming and J lost 6 bases; unmatched junction nucleotides: 7. CDR1 and CDR2 from the germline V gene are SGHTA and FQGTGA. The CDR3 covers 17 residues.

This clonotype was counted a few times. The chain joins TRBV2 to TRBJ1-5; TRBD1 matches at 11 bases. The CDR3 has 16 amino acids. The germline V gene has CDR1 SNHLY and CDR2 FYNNEI. The J segment lost 4 bases and the V segment lost 5 bases, leaving 7 bases of the junction unmatched. The CDR3 protein is CASSQPGQGGNQPQHF. DNA for the CDR3: TGTGCCAGCAGTCAGCCGGGACAGGGGGGGAATCAGCCCCAGCATTTT. Complete variable domain (other parts from reference TRBV2 and TRBJ1-5): EPEVTQTPSHQVTQMGQEVILRCVPISNHLYFYWYRQILGQKVEFLVSFYNNEISEKSEIFDDQFSVERPDGSNFTLKIRSTKLEDSAMYFCASSQPGQGGNQPQHFGDGTRLSIL.

In its sample, this clonotype was seen a few times. The gene calls are TRBV19 and TRBJ2-4, with D tentatively TRBD2 (5 bases). The CDR3 length is 15 residues. The germline V gene has CDR1 LNHDA and CDR2 SQIVND (reference sequence). The V end was cut by 3 bases, the J end by 5 bases, with 14 bases between. CDR3 nucleotides: TGTGCCAGTAGTATCGCCTCACTAGGAGAAAACATTCAGTACTTC. Translation: CASSIASLGENIQYF.

Concerning this clonotype: Germline is not matched at one junction end, which may reflect a read error. The CDR3 spells CASSSQPNSGSTIYF. CDR3 DNA: TGTGCCAGCAGCTCACAGCCTAACTCTGGAAGCACCATATATTTT. The chain has TRBV7-6 and TRBJ1-3; D ambiguous. Germline lookup yields CDR1 SGHVS and CDR2 FNYEAQ. The CDR3 contains 15 residues.